The 18 T cell receptor beta chains below all came from one sample that was sequenced in a study of identical twins. TCRdb reanalysed the 5' RACE reads using MiXCR and keeps one entry per CDR3 protein. This table holds approximately 890,000 distinct CDR3 sequences, 10% to 15% found once. These data were also reused for a study on yellow fever vaccine responses in identical twins.

Sequencing was performed on PBMCs. These receptors originate from a woman in her late teens or twenties in good health.

The table lists this clonotype with many counts. V is TRBV11-2 and J is TRBJ1-1, with 8 bases that match TRBD1. The germline gives CDR1 SGHAT, CDR2 FQNNGV. There are 16 residues in the CDR3. Germline trimming cut 5 bases from V and 1 base from J; bases unmatched to any gene: 9. CDR3 bases: TGTGCCAGCAGCCACCTGACAGGGGTGGGGAACACTGAAGCTTTCTTT. Encoded protein: CASSHLTGVGNTEAFF.

This clonotype was seen a handful of times. The rearrangement uses TRBV15 and TRBJ1-5; possible D gene TRBD1, 5 bases. The V end lost 0 bases, the J end lost 5 bases, and 11 bases lay between the germline ends. CDR3 length: 15 amino acids. In germline, CDR1 is LNHNV, CDR2 YYDKDF (reference sequence). The CDR3 sequence: CATSRDRGGDQPQHF. The CDR3 region has the DNA TGTGCCACCAGCAGAGATCGGGGGGGGGATCAGCCCCAGCATTTT.

This clonotype was seen only a few times. V usage is TRBV29-1 and J usage is TRBJ1-5; D is undetermined. Per germline, CDR1 SQVTM and CDR2 ANQGSEA. The V end was cut by 6 bases, the J end by 0 bases, with 15 bases between. The CDR3 has 15 residues. CDR3 sequence: CSVAVGSTSNQPQHF. As DNA, the CDR3 is TGCAGCGTAGCCGTCGGGAGTACTAGCAATCAGCCCCAGCATTTT.

This clonotype turned up a few times. The rearrangement links TRBV25-1 to TRBJ2-2; 8 nucleotides line up with TRBD1. The length of the CDR3 is 16 residues. V was clipped by 2 bases and J by 5 bases; unmatched bases: 7. Per the germline V gene, CDR1 is MGHDK and CDR2 is SYGVNS. The CDR3 spells CASSEGQGRWTGELFF. The DNA of the CDR3 is TGTGCCAGCAGTGAAGGACAGGGAAGGTGGACCGGGGAGCTGTTTTTT.

V and J are TRBV10-3 and TRBJ2-7; 9 positions agree with TRBD1. The CDR3 loop spans 14 amino acids. Germline values: CDR1 ENHRY, CDR2 SYGVKD. V dropped 6 bases and J dropped 2; count of bases not matched to a gene: 5. This chain's CDR3 is CAISSGTGTYEQYV. The DNA for the CDR3 is TGTGCCATCAGCTCCGGGACAGGGACCTACGAGCAGTACGTC.

The chain combines TRBV20-1 with TRBJ2-7, with a weak D call TRBD2 (7 bases). Looked up from germline, CDR1 is DFQATT and CDR2 is SNEGSKA (reference sequence). V gave up 3 bases and J gave up 4 bases, with 10 bases separating them. The CDR3 contains 12 residues. CDR3 sequence (DNA): TGCAGTGCTAGGGGAGGGGGTTACGAGCAGTACTTC. It codes for CSARGGGYEQYF.

This clonotype was seen ten or more times. The chain employs TRBV12-3 or TRBV12-4 and TRBJ2-7, with unresolved D. This CDR3 is 12 amino acids long. V was shortened by 2 bases and J by 6 bases, with 8 bases between the two germline ends. This CDR3 reads CASSLRYAEQYF. The CDR3 DNA reads as TGTGCCAGCAGTTTACGTTACGCCGAGCAGTACTTC.

This clonotype was detected ten times or more. The J gene is TRBJ2-1, the V gene TRBV27; tentative D call: TRBD1 (5 bases). V dropped 5 bases and J dropped 10 bases, with 12 bases sitting between them. From germline, CDR1 is MNHEY and CDR2 SMNVEV (reference sequence). This CDR3 region has 12 residues. The CDR3 DNA reads TGTGCCAGCAGTCCCCAGGGTCAAGAGCAGTTCTTC. Amino acids: CASSPQGQEQFF.

The rearrangement uses TRBV6-1 and TRBJ2-1; D is possibly TRBD1 (6 bases). This CDR3 has 14 amino acids. Germline V CDR1 and CDR2: MNHNS, SASEGT. With 7 bases removed from V and 10 bases from J, the gap between germline ends came to 20 bases. CDR3 in amino acids: CASIGDTTSGEQFF. CDR3 in DNA: TGTGCCAGCATTGGGGACACCACATCAGGGGAGCAGTTCTTC.

The sample holds a few counts of this clonotype. The rearrangement joins TRBV5-6 to TRBJ2-7, with no clear D. Germline lookup yields CDR1 SGHDT and CDR2 YYEEEE. Trimming took off 4 bases at V and 2 bases at J, with 10 bases between the two ends. The CDR3 runs to 13 residues. The CDR3 DNA sequence: TGTGCCAGCAGCAACCGGGCCGCCTACGAGCAGTACGTC. This sequence encodes CASSNRAAYEQYV.

The rearrangement links TRBV6-1 to TRBJ1-4; D is possibly TRBD1 (5 bases). Germline CDR1 and CDR2: MNHNS and SASEGT. The CDR3 is 14 residues long. The ends were cut back, 6 bases at V and 4 bases at J, with 12 bases in the middle. The CDR3 DNA reads TGTGCCAGCAGCCTGGGACCGCATAATGAAAAACTGTTTTTT. It codes for CASSLGPHNEKLFF.

This clonotype was seen a few times. This chain joins TRBV5-1 and TRBJ1-2; D unclear. The CDR3 consists of 18 residues. The germline CDR1 and CDR2 sequences are SGHRS and YFSETQ. V was clipped by 4 bases and J by 3 bases, with 25 bases between them. The CDR3 is CASSPLGRPPDRDYGYTF. Written as DNA, the CDR3 is TGCGCCAGCAGCCCGCTCGGACGACCCCCGGATCGTGACTATGGCTACACCTTC.

This clonotype turned up a few times. The rearrangement links TRBV7-9 to TRBJ1-1, with unresolved D. CDR1 and CDR2 from the germline V gene are SEHNR and FQNEAQ (reference sequence). The CDR3 is made up of 14 amino acids. The ends were cut back, 1 base at V and 7 bases at J, with 13 bases in the middle. The DNA for the CDR3 is TGTGCCAGCAGCTTAGTGGGATCTGAGGTTGAAGCTTTCTTT. This gives the protein CASSLVGSEVEAFF.

This chain connects TRBV15 to TRBJ2-3; the match to TRBD2 covers 7 bases. Germline assignment: CDR1 LNHNV and CDR2 YYDKDF (reference sequence). The CDR3 is made up of 16 amino acids. The junction had 7 bases not matched to a gene; V was cut back by 0 bases and J by 4 bases. CDR3 residues: CATSREQRGFPDTQYF. In nucleotides, the CDR3 is TGTGCCACCAGCAGAGAGCAGCGGGGCTTCCCAGATACGCAGTATTTT.

This clonotype was counted many times. CDR3 sequence (DNA): TGTGCCAGCAGGCAGGGGGTACGTGAGACCCAGTACTTC. It encodes CASRQGVRETQYF. The chain uses TRBV12-3 or TRBV12-4 and TRBJ2-5; 7 positions match TRBD1. V dropped 6 bases and J dropped 5; count of bases not matched to a gene: 6. There are 13 residues in the CDR3.

This clonotype was counted a few times. The chain employs TRBV19 and TRBJ2-2, with 7 positions matching TRBD1. The J segment lost 4 bases and the V segment lost 6 bases, leaving 11 bases of the junction unmatched. The CDR3 contains 16 residues. Germline lookup yields CDR1 LNHDA and CDR2 SQIVND (reference sequence). The DNA for the CDR3 is TGTGCCAGTAGCCGCCCAGCACAGGGGAGCACCGGGGAGCTGTTTTTT. Translation gives CASSRPAQGSTGELFF.

The V and J genes are TRBV20-1 and TRBJ2-7; the D gene is possibly TRBD2 (6 bases). Germline-derived CDR1 and CDR2 are DFQATT and SNEGSKA (reference sequence). CDR3 length: 12 residues. CDR3 sequence reads: CSASGSTYEQYV. CDR3 nucleotides: TGCAGTGCCTCCGGGAGCACCTACGAACAGTACGTC.

This clonotype was counted between two and nine times. The chain employs TRBV28 and TRBJ1-1; the D is unclear. The CDR3 length is 14 residues. V shed 4 bases and J shed 0 bases, with 9 bases lying between them. CDR1 is MDHEN and CDR2 is SYDVKM in the germline V gene. In DNA, the CDR3 is TGTGCCAGCAGTTGGGTGGAGGTGAACACTGAAGCTTTCTTT. Protein: CASSWVEVNTEAFF. The entire variable domain, with the rest obtained from reference TRBV28 and TRBJ1-1, is as follows: DVKVTQSSRYLVKRTGEKVFLECVQDMDHENMFWYRQDPGLGLRLIYFSYDVKMKEKGDIPEGYSVSREKKERFSLILESASTNQTSMYLCASSWVEVNTEAFFGQGTRLTVV.